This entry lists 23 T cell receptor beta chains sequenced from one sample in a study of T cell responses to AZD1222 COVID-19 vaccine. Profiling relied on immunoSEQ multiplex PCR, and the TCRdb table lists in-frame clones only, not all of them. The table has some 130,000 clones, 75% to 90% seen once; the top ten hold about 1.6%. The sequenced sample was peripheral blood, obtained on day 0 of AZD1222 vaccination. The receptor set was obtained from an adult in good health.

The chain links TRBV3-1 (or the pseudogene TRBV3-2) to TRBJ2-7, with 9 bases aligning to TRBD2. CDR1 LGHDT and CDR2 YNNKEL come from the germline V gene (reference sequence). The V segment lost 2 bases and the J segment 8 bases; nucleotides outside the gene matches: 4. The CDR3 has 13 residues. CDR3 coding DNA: TGTGCCAGCAGCCAAAGTAGCGGGAGTAAGCAGTACTTC. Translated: CASSQSSGSKQYF.

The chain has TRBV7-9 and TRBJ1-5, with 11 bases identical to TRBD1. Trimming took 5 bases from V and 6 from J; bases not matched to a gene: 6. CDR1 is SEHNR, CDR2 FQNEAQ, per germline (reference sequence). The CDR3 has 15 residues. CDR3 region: CASSPGTGGFQPQHF. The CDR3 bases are TGTGCCAGCAGCCCCGGGACAGGGGGGTTTCAGCCCCAGCATTTT.

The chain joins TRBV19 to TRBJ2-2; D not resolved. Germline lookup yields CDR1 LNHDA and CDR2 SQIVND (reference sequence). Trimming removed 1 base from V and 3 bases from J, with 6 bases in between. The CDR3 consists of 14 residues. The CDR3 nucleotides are TGTGCCAGTAGTATAGCCCCGGACACCGGGGAGCTGTTTTTT. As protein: CASSIAPDTGELFF.

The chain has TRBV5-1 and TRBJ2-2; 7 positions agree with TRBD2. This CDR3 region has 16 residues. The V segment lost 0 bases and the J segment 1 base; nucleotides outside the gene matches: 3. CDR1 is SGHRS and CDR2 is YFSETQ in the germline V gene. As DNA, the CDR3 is TGCGCCAGCAGCTTGGCCGGCGGGAGGAACACCGGGGAGCTGTTTTTT. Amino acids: CASSLAGGRNTGELFF.

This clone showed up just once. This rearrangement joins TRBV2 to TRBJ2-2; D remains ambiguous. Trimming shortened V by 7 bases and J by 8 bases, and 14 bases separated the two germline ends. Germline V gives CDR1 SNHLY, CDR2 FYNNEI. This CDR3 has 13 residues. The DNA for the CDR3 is TGTGCCAGCACCTCGGCGGCGGTTGGGGAGCTGTTTTTT. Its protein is CASTSAAVGELFF.

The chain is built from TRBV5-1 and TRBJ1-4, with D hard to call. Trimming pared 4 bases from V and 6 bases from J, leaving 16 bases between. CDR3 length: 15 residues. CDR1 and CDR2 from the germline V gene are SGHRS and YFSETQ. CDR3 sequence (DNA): TGCGCCAGCAGCGATGTAGGGCTGGACGATGAAAAACTGTTTTTT. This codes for CASSDVGLDDEKLFF. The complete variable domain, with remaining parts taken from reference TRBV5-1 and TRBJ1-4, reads KAGVTQTPRYLIKTRGQQVTLSCSPISGHRSVSWYQQTPGQGLQFLFEYFSETQRNKGNFPGRFSGRQFSNSRSEMNVSTLELGDSALYLCASSDVGLDDEKLFFGSGTQLSVL.

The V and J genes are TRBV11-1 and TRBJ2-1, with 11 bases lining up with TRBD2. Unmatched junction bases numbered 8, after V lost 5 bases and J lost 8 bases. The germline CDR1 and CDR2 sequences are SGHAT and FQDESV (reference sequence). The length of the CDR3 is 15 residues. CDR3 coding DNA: TGTGCCAGCAGCCGACGTACTAGCGGGGGCGATGAGCAGTTCTTC. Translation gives CASSRRTSGGDEQFF.

In DNA, the CDR3 is TGCGCCAGCAGCGGAAACCGGGACCTCAGCAAAGCTTTCTTT. This encodes CASSGNRDLSKAFF. This chain links TRBV5-1 with TRBJ1-1; the D gene is possibly TRBD1 (5 bases). The CDR3 is made up of 14 amino acids. Germline CDR1 and CDR2: SGHRS and YFSETQ. With 4 bases removed from V and 9 bases from J, the gap between germline ends came to 19 bases.

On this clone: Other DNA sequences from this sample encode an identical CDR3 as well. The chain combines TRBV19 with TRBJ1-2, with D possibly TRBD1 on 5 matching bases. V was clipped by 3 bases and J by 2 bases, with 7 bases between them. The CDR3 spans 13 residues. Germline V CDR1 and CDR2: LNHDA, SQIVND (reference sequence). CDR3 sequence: CASSIDSNYGYTF. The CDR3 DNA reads TGTGCCAGTAGTATCGACAGCAACTATGGCTACACCTTC.

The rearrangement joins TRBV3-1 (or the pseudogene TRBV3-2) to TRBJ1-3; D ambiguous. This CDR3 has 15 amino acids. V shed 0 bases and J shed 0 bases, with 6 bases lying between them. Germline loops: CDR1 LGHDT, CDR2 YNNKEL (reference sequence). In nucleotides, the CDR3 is TGTGCCAGCAGCCAAGATCCACACTCTGGAAACACCATATATTTT. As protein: CASSQDPHSGNTIYF.

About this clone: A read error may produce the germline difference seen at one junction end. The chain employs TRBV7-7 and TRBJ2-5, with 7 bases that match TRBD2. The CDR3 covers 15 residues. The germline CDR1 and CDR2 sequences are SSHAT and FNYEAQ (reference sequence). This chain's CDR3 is CASSESGMYQETQYF. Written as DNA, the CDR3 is TGTGCTAGCAGCGAGAGCGGGATGTACCAAGAGACCCAGTACTTC. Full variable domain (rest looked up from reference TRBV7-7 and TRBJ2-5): GAGVSQSPRYKVTKRGQDVTLRCDPISSHATLYWYQQALGQGPEFLTYFNYEAQPDKSGLPSDRFSAERPEGSISTLTIQRTEQRDSAMYRCASSESGMYQETQYFGPGTRLLVL.

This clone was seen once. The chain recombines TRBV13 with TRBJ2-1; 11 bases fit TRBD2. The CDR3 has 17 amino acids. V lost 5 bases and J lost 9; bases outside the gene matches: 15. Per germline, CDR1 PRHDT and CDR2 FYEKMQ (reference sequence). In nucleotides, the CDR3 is TGTGCCAGCAGCGGAATACCGGGACTAGCGGTACCGGGTGAGCAGTTCTTC. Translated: CASSGIPGLAVPGEQFF.

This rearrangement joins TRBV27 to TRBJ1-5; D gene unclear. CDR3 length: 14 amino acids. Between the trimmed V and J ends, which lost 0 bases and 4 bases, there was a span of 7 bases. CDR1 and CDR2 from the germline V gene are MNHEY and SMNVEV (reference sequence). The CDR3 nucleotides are TGTGCCAGCAGTTTATCAGGAGGTAATCAGCCCCAGCATTTT. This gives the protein CASSLSGGNQPQHF.

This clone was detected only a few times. The CDR3 reads CASSNDMWGLNTIYF. CDR3 bases: TGTGCCAGCAGCAATGATATGTGGGGGCTAAACACCATATATTTT. The chain uses TRBV5-6 and TRBJ1-3, with D possibly being TRBD1 (6 bases). V shed 4 bases and J shed 6 bases, with 17 bases lying between them. The CDR3 runs to 15 residues. Germline V CDR1 and CDR2: SGHDT, YYEEEE. Full variable domain (remainder filled in from reference TRBV5-6 and TRBJ1-3): DAGVTQSPTHLIKTRGQQVTLRCSPKSGHDTVSWYQQALGQGPQFIFQYYEEEERQRGNFPDRFSGHQFPNYSSELNVNALLLGDSALYLCASSNDMWGLNTIYFGEGSWLTVV.

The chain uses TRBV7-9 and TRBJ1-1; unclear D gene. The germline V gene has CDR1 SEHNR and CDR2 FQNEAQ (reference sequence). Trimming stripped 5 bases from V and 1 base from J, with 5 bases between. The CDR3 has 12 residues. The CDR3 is CASSLQNTEAFF. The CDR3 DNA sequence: TGTGCCAGCAGCCTACAGAACACTGAAGCTTTCTTT.

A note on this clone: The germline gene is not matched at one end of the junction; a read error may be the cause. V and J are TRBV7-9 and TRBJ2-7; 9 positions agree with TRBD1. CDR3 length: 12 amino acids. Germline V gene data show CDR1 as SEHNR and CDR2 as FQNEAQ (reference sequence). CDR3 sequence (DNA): TGTGCCAGCAGCTTAGGGACAGGGGATCCAGCTTTC. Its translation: CASSLGTGDPAF. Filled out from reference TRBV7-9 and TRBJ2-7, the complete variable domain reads DTGVSQNPRHKITKRGQNVTFRCDPISEHNRLYWYRQTLGQGPEFLTYFQNEAQLEKSRLLSDRFSAERPKGSFSTLEIQRTEQGDSAMYLCASSLGTGDPAFGPGTRLTVT.

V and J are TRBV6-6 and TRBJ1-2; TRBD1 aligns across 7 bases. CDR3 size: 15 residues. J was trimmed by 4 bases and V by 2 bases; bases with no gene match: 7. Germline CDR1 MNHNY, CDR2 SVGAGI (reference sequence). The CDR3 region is CASSYAVTGSYGYTF. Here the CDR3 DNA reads TGTGCCAGCAGTTACGCAGTGACAGGGTCCTATGGCTACACCTTC.

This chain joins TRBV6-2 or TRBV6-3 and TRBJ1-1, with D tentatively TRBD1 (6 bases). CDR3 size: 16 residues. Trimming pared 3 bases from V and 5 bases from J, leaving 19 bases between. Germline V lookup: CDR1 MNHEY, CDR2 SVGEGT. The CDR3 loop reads CASSYGGLGPSTEAFF. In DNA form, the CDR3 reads TGTGCCAGCAGTTATGGGGGGCTTGGTCCCTCGACTGAAGCTTTCTTT.

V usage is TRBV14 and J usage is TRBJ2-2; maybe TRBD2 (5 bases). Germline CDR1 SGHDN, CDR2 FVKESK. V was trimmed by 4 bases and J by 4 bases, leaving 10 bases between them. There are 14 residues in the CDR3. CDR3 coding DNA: TGTGCCAGCAGCCCGCTGGGGAGCACCGGGGAGCTGTTTTTT. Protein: CASSPLGSTGELFF.

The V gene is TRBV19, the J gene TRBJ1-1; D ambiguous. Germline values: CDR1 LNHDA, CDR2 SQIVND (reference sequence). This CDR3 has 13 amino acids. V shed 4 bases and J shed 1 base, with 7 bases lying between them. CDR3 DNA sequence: TGTGCCAGTAGTAGGCGTACGAACACTGAAGCTTTCTTT. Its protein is CASSRRTNTEAFF.

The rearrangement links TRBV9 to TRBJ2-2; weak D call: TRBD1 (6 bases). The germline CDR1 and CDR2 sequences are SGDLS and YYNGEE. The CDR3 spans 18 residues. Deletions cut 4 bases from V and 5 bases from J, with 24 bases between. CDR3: CASSFHSQGRSLTGELFF. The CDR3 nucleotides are TGTGCCAGCAGCTTTCACTCACAGGGACGTAGTTTGACCGGGGAGCTGTTTTTT.

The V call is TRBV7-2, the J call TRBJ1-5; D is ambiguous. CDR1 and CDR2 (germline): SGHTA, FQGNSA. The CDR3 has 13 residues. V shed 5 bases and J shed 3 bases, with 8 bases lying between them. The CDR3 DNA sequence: TGTGCCAGCAGCCTACAGTCCAATCAGCCCCAGCATTTT. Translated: CASSLQSNQPQHF. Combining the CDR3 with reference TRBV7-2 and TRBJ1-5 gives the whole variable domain GAGVSQSPSNKVTEKGKDVELRCDPISGHTALYWYRQSLGQGLEFLIYFQGNSAPDKSGLPSDRFSAERTGGSVSTLTIQRTQQEDSAVYLCASSLQSNQPQHFGDGTRLSIL.

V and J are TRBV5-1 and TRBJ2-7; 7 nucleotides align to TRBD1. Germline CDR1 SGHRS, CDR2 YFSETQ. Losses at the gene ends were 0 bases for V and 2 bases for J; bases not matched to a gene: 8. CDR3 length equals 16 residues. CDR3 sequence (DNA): TGCGCCAGCAGCTTGGCGGTAGGGCAGGGGGCCTACGAGCAGTACTTC. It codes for CASSLAVGQGAYEQYF.